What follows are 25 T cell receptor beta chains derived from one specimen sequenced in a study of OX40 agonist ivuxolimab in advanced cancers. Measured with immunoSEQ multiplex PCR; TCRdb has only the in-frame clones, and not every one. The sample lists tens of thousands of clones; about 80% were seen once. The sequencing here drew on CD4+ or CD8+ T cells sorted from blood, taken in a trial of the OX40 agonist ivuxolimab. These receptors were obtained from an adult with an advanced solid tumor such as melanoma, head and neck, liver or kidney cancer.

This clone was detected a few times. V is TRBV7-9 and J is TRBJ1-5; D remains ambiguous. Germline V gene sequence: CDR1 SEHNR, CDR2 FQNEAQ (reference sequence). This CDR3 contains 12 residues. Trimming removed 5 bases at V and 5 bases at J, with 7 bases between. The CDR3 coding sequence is TGTGCCAGCAGCCTTTCCCATCAGCCCCAGCATTTT. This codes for CASSLSHQPQHF.

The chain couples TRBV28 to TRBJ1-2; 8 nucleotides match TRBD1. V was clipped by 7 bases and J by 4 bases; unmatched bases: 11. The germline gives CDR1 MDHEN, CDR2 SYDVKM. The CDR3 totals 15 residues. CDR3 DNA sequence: TGTGCCAGCAACCTCGACAGGGGACTCGGCTATGGCTACACCTTC. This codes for CASNLDRGLGYGYTF.

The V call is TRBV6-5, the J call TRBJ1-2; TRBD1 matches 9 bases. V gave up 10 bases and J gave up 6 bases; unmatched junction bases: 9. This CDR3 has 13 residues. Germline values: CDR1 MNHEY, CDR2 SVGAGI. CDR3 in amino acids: CATKQGTGNGYTF. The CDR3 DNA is TGTGCCACCAAACAGGGGACAGGGAATGGCTACACCTTC.

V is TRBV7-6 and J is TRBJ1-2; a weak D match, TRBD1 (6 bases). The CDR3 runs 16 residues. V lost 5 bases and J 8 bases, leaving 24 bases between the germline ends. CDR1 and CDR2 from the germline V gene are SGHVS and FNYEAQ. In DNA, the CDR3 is TGTGCCAGCAGCCACTCGGACAGATATTATATGAACGGCTACACCTTC. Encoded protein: CASSHSDRYYMNGYTF.

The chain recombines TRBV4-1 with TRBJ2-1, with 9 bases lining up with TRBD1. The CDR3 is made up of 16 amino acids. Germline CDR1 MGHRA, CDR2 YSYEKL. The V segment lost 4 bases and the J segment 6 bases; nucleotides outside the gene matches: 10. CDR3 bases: TGCGCCAGCAGCCGTTGGACAGGGGCGGCTGTCAATGAGCAGTTCTTC. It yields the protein CASSRWTGAAVNEQFF.

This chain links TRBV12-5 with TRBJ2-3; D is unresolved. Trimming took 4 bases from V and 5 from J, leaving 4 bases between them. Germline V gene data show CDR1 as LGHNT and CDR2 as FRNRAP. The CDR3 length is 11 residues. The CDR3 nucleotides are TGTGCTAGTGGTTGGGGAGATACGCAGTATTTT. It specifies CASGWGDTQYF. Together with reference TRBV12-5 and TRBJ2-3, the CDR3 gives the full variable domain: DARVTQTPRHKVTEMGQEVTMRCQPILGHNTVFWYRQTMMQGLELLAYFRNRAPLDDSGMPKDRFSAEMPDATLATLKIQPSEPRDSAVYFCASGWGDTQYFGPGTRLTVL.

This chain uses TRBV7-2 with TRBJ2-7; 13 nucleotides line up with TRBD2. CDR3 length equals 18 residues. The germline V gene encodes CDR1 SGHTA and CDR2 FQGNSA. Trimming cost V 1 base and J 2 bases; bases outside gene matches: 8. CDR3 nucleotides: TGTGCCAGCAGCTTAGTCCCCACTACTAGCGGGAGGGCCTACGAGCAGTACTTC. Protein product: CASSLVPTTSGRAYEQYF. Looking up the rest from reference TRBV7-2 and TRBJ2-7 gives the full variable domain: GAGVSQSPSNKVTEKGKDVELRCDPISGHTALYWYRQSLGQGLEFLIYFQGNSAPDKSGLPSDRFSAERTGGSVSTLTIQRTQQEDSAVYLCASSLVPTTSGRAYEQYFGPGTRLTVT.

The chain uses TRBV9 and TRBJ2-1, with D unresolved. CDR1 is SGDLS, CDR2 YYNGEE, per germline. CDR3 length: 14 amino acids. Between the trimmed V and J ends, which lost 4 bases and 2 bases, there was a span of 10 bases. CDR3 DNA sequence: TGTGCCAGCAGCACCAGTGCCCCCTACAATGAGCAGTTCTTC. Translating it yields CASSTSAPYNEQFF.

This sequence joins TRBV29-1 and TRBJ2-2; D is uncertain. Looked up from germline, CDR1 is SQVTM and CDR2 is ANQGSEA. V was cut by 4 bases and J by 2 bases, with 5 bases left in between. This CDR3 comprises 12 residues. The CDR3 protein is CSVVGNTGELFF. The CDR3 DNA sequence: TGCAGCGTTGTGGGTAACACCGGGGAGCTGTTTTTT.

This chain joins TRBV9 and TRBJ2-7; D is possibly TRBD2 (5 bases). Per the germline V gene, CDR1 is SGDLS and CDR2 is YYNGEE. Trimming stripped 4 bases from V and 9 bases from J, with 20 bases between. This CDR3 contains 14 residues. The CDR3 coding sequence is TGTGCCAGCAGCAAAGAGGGCAGTACCCCCCGGCAGTACTTC. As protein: CASSKEGSTPRQYF. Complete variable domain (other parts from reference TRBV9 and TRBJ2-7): DSGVTQTPKHLITATGQRVTLRCSPRSGDLSVYWYQQSLDQGLQFLIQYYNGEERAKGNILERFSAQQFPDLHSELNLSSLELGDSALYFCASSKEGSTPRQYFGPGTRLTVT.

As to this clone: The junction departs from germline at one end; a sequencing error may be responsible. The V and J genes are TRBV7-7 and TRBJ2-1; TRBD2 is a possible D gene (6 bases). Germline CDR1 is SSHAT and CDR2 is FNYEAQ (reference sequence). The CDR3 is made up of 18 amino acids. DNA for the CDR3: TGTGCTAGCAGCTTGGGACCTTCGCGGAGGGGCTCCTACAATGAGCAGTTCTTC. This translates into CASSLGPSRRGSYNEQFF.

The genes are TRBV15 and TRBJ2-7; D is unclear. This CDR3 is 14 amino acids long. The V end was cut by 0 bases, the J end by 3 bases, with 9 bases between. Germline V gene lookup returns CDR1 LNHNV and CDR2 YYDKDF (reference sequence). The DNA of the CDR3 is TGTGCCACCAGCAGAGATCGGCGAGGCTACGAGCAGTACTTC. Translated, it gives CATSRDRRGYEQYF.

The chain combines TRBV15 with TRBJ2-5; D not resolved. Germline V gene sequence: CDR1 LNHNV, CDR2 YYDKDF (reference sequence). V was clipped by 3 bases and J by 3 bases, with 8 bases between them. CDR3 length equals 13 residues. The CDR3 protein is CATSSWQKETQYF. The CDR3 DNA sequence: TGTGCCACCAGCAGTTGGCAGAAAGAGACCCAGTACTTC.

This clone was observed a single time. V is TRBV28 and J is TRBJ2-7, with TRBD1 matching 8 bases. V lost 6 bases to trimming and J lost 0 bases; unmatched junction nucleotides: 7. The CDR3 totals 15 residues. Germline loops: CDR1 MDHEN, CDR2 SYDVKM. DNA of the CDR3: TGTGCCAGCAGCCCCTGGACAGGGAGCTCCTACGAGCAGTACTTC. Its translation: CASSPWTGSSYEQYF.

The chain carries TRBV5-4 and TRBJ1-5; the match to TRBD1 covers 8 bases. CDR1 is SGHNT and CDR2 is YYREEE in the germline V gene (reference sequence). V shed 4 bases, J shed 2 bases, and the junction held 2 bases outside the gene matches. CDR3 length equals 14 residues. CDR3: CASSPDRGNQPQHF. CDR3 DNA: TGTGCCAGCAGCCCGGACAGGGGCAATCAGCCCCAGCATTTT.

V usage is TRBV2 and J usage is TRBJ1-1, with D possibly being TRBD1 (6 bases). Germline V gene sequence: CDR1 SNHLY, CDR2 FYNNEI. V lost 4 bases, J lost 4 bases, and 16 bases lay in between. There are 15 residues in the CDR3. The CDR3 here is CASSGEQGWGTEAFF. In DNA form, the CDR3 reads TGTGCCAGCAGTGGTGAACAGGGTTGGGGCACTGAAGCTTTCTTT.

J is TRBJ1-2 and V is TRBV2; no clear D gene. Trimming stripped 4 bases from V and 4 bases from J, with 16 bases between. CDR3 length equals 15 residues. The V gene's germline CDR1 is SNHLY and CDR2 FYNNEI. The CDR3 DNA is TGTGCCAGCAGTGCCCCGACCGACTTCCTCTATGGCTACACCTTC. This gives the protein CASSAPTDFLYGYTF.

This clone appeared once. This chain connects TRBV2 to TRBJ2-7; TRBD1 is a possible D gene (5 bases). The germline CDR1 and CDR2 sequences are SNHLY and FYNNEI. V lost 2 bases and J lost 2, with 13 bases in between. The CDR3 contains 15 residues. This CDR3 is CASSEFQGLTYEQYF. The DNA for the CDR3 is TGTGCCAGCAGTGAATTTCAGGGATTAACCTACGAGCAGTACTTC.

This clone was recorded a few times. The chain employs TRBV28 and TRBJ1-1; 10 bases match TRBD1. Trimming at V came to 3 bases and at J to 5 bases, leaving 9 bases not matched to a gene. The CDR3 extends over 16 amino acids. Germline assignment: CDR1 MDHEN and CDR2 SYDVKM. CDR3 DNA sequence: TGTGCCAGCAGTTTCCCGCGGACAGGGGGAAGGACTGAAGCTTTCTTT. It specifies CASSFPRTGGRTEAFF. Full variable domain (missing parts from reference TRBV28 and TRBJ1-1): DVKVTQSSRYLVKRTGEKVFLECVQDMDHENMFWYRQDPGLGLRLIYFSYDVKMKEKGDIPEGYSVSREKKERFSLILESASTNQTSMYLCASSFPRTGGRTEAFFGQGTRLTVV.

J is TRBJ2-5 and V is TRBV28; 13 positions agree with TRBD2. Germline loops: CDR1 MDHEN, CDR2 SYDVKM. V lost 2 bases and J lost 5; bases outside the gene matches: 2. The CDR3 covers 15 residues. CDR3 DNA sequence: TGTGCCAGCAGTTTAACTAGCGGGAGGGGGGAGACCCAGTACTTC. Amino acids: CASSLTSGRGETQYF.

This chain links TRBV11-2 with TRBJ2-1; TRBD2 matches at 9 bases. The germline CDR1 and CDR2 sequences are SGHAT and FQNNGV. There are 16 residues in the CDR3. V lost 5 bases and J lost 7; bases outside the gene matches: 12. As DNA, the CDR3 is TGTGCCAGCAGCCCTATGGGTAGCGGGAGAAGTAATGAGCAGTTCTTC. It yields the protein CASSPMGSGRSNEQFF.

CDR3 sequence (DNA): TGTGCCAGCAGTTTATCGGGGGGTCCAAACTCCCCCGGGGAGACCCAGTACTTC. This codes for CASSLSGGPNSPGETQYF. V and J are TRBV27 and TRBJ2-5, with D tentatively TRBD2 (6 bases). V was trimmed by 0 bases and J by 5 bases, leaving 22 bases between them. Looked up from germline, CDR1 is MNHEY and CDR2 is SMNVEV (reference sequence). The CDR3 is made up of 18 amino acids.

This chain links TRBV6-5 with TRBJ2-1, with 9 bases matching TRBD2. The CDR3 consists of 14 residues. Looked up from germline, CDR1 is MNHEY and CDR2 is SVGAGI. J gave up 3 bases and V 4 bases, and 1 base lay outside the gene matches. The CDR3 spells CASSLAGDYNEQFF. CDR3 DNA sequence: TGTGCCAGCAGTTTAGCGGGGGACTACAATGAGCAGTTCTTC.

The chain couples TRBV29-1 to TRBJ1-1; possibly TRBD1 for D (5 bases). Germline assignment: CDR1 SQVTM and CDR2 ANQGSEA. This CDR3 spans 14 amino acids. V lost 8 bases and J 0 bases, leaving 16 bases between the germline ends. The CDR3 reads CSLITGGVNTEAFF. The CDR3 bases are TGCAGCCTCATCACAGGAGGGGTGAACACTGAAGCTTTCTTT.

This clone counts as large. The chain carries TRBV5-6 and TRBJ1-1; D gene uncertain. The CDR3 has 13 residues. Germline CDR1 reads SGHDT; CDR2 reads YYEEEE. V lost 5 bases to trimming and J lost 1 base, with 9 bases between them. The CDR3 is CASSTITNTEAFF. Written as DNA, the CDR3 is TGTGCCAGCAGTACCATCACGAACACTGAAGCTTTCTTT.